The 14 T cell receptor beta chains below were found in one sample sequenced in a study of cytomegalovirus exposure and HLA in healthy donors. 60 Vbeta and 13 Jbeta primers were used in PCR. Only in-frame clones appear in the TCRdb table, and some are missing; sequencing was by immunoSEQ multiplex PCR. The specimen's table records tens of thousands of clones. Sample: PBMCs. The source of these receptors is a man aged 50-60 years in good health and CMV-seronegative.

The V gene is TRBV2, the J gene TRBJ1-6; 8 bases align to TRBD1. V lost 11 bases to trimming and J lost 9 bases; unmatched junction nucleotides: 12. CDR3 length: 14 amino acids. Germline values: CDR1 SNHLY, CDR2 FYNNEI. CDR3 residues: CAGTRTGYSSPLHF. The CDR3 coding sequence is TGTGCCGGAACCAGGACAGGGTATTCTTCACCCCTCCACTTT.

This chain links TRBV29-1 with TRBJ1-5; weak D call: TRBD1 (6 bases). Germline CDR1 SQVTM, CDR2 ANQGSEA. This CDR3 spans 16 amino acids. Trimming removed 4 bases at V and 0 bases at J, with 16 bases between. CDR3 DNA sequence: TGCAGCGTTGTGGTCGGACAGAGCGCTAGCAATCAGCCCCAGCATTTT. Protein sequence: CSVVVGQSASNQPQHF. The full variable domain, rest sourced from reference TRBV29-1 and TRBJ1-5, is SAVISQKPSRDICQRGTSLTIQCQVDSQVTMMFWYRQQPGQSLTLIATANQGSEATYESGFVIDKFPISRPNLTFSTLTVSNMSPEDSSIYLCSVVVGQSASNQPQHFGDGTRLSIL.

The chain carries TRBV5-1 and TRBJ2-1; TRBD2 matches 14 bases. J gave up 4 bases and V 4 bases, and 22 bases lay outside the gene matches. From germline, CDR1 is SGHRS and CDR2 YFSETQ. The CDR3 runs to 22 residues. The CDR3 here is CASSRTIVSGTSGGLLYNEQFF. Written as DNA, the CDR3 is TGCGCCAGCAGCCGTACGATTGTGTCGGGGACTAGCGGGGGACTCTTGTACAATGAGCAGTTCTTC.

V usage is TRBV4-3 and J usage is TRBJ2-7; 10 nucleotides align to TRBD1. Germline CDR1 reads LGHNA; CDR2 reads YSLEER. J lost 2 bases, V lost 0 bases, and 4 bases had no gene match. The CDR3 length is 16 residues. This CDR3 reads CASSQDSGQGAYEQYF. The CDR3 nucleotides read TGCGCCAGCAGCCAAGATTCCGGACAGGGGGCCTACGAGCAGTACTTC.

V gene TRBV10-3 combines with J gene TRBJ2-7, with 8 bases aligning to TRBD1. With 6 bases clipped from V and 1 base from J, the junction kept 8 bases outside the gene matches. Per the germline V gene, CDR1 is ENHRY and CDR2 is SYGVKD. The CDR3 covers 15 residues. The CDR3 DNA is TGTGCCATCAGGTTGACAGGGGTTGGGTCCTACGAGCAGTACTTC. It yields the protein CAIRLTGVGSYEQYF.

The J gene is TRBJ1-2, the V gene TRBV28; no clear D gene. Trimming left V 7 bases short and J 5 bases short, with 14 bases between. This CDR3 contains 13 residues. Germline V gene data show CDR1 as MDHEN and CDR2 as SYDVKM. The CDR3 here is CASISVSLYGYTF. The CDR3 nucleotides read TGTGCCAGCATATCAGTTAGCCTTTATGGCTACACCTTC.

The chain carries TRBV18 and TRBJ1-5, with 7 bases matching TRBD1. Trimming cost V 0 bases and J 4 bases; bases outside gene matches: 3. The CDR3 totals 15 residues. Germline V gene sequence: CDR1 KGHSH, CDR2 LQKENI. The CDR3 DNA reads TGTGCCAGCTCACCACCCGGGACAGTTAATCAGCCCCAGCATTTT. Residues: CASSPPGTVNQPQHF.

This chain joins TRBV6-1 and TRBJ1-2, with unresolved D. This CDR3 region has 14 residues. Germline-derived CDR1 and CDR2 are MNHNS and SASEGT. V was trimmed by 6 bases and J by 8 bases, leaving 19 bases between them. The CDR3 DNA reads as TGTGCCAGCAGCCCACAGCGCCCTCCTAGCGGCTACACCTTC. Protein product: CASSPQRPPSGYTF.

The V call is TRBV5-5, the J call TRBJ2-7, with 9 bases that match TRBD2. Germline trimming cut 4 bases from V and 3 bases from J; bases unmatched to any gene: 5. Germline V lookup: CDR1 SGHKS, CDR2 YYEKEE (reference sequence). The CDR3 runs to 14 residues. CDR3 DNA: TGTGCCAGCAGCCTGGGACTAGCTCTCTACGAGCAGTACTTC. Protein sequence: CASSLGLALYEQYF.

This chain uses TRBV5-4 with TRBJ1-4; TRBD1 matches 8 bases. This CDR3 contains 13 residues. Germline CDR1 is SGHNT and CDR2 is YYREEE (reference sequence). The J segment lost 7 bases and the V segment lost 3 bases, leaving 2 bases of the junction unmatched. Here the CDR3 reads CASSSDRAEKLFF. In DNA, the CDR3 is TGTGCCAGCAGCTCGGACAGGGCTGAAAAACTGTTTTTT. The whole variable domain, remainder taken from reference TRBV5-4 and TRBJ1-4, is ETGVTQSPTHLIKTRGQQVTLRCSSQSGHNTVSWYQQALGQGPQFIFQYYREEENGRGNFPPRFSGLQFPNYSSELNVNALELDDSALYLCASSSDRAEKLFFGSGTQLSVL.

The CDR3 loop reads CASSSANSHQVDGYTF. The DNA of the CDR3 is TGTGCCAGCAGCTCCGCTAACAGTCATCAGGTTGATGGCTACACCTTC. The J gene is TRBJ1-2, the V gene TRBV7-9; no clear D. The length of the CDR3 is 16 residues. Trimming removed 4 bases at V and 6 bases at J, with 21 bases between. Germline assignment: CDR1 SEHNR and CDR2 FQNEAQ (reference sequence).

As for this clone: Other DNA sequences in this sample translate to the same CDR3. The DNA of the CDR3 is TGTGCCAGCAGTCTTCAGGGGTACGAGCAGTACTTC. Translating it yields CASSLQGYEQYF. The genes are TRBV28 and TRBJ2-7; D possibly corresponds to TRBD1 (6 bases). Trimming pared 5 bases from V and 4 bases from J, leaving 9 bases between. CDR3 length: 12 residues. Germline V CDR1 and CDR2: MDHEN, SYDVKM.

CDR3 coding DNA: TGTGCCAGCAGTCGGACAGGGGACCTCAACTATGGCTACACCTTC. Its translation: CASSRTGDLNYGYTF. The chain is built from TRBV6-5 and TRBJ1-2; TRBD1 matches at 9 bases. V lost 5 bases and J lost 2; bases outside the gene matches: 6. This CDR3 has 15 amino acids. CDR1 is MNHEY and CDR2 is SVGAGI in the germline V gene.

V and J are TRBV28 and TRBJ1-4; TRBD1 is a possible D gene (6 bases). The CDR3 sequence is 16 residues long. The germline V gene has CDR1 MDHEN and CDR2 SYDVKM. V lost 5 bases to trimming and J lost 8 bases, with 21 bases between them. CDR3 in DNA: TGTGCCAGCAGTGGTTCGGGACAACCCGAAGGAGAAAAACTGTTTTTT. Amino acids: CASSGSGQPEGEKLFF.